The 16 T cell receptor beta chains reported below all come from one sample, sequenced in a study of tumor-infiltrating lymphocytes in localized non-small cell lung cancer. Libraries were prepared by immunoSEQ multiplex PCR; TCRdb keeps only in-frame clonotypes and omits some of them. The repertoire holds fewer than 20,000 clones, 70% to 90% seen once, with 9% to 12% in the top ten. The specimen sequenced was uninvolved lung tissue not adjacent to the tumor. Receptor source: a human donor with non-small cell lung cancer.

This chain links TRBV4-2 with TRBJ1-3; D is uncertain. Trimming removed 0 bases at V and 2 bases at J, with 11 bases between. The CDR3 runs to 16 residues. The germline gives CDR1 LGHNA, CDR2 YNFKEQ. The CDR3: CASSQDRSGTGNTIYF. CDR3 nucleotide sequence: TGTGCCAGCAGCCAAGATCGGAGTGGAACTGGAAACACCATATATTTT.

The table lists this clone with a few counts. The same CDR3 is also encoded by other DNA sequences in this sample. This rearrangement joins TRBV5-6 to TRBJ2-5; 9 bases map to TRBD2. Germline V gene lookup returns CDR1 SGHDT and CDR2 YYEEEE. The junction had 4 bases not matched to a gene; V was cut back by 0 bases and J by 4 bases. This CDR3 is built from 15 residues. The CDR3 is CASSLVAGGRETQYF. CDR3 in DNA: TGTGCCAGCAGCTTGGTGGCGGGAGGGAGAGAGACCCAGTACTTC.

The table lists this clone with a count of one. The rearrangement uses TRBV9 and TRBJ2-7; TRBD1 or TRBD2 may be the D gene (6 bases each). V was shortened by 3 bases and J by 2 bases, with 12 bases between the two germline ends. This CDR3 is built from 14 residues. Germline lookup yields CDR1 SGDLS and CDR2 YYNGEE. The CDR3 DNA sequence: TGTGCCAGCAGCGGTAGGGGGGCAACCTACGAGCAGTACTTC. This translates into CASSGRGATYEQYF.

This chain uses TRBV5-1 with TRBJ2-3; TRBD2 matches at 14 bases. Trimming cost V 4 bases and J 6 bases; bases outside gene matches: 19. Germline V CDR1 and CDR2: SGHRS, YFSETQ. This CDR3 comprises 20 residues. CDR3 protein: CASSAEGTSGSRGGGDTQYF. CDR3 in DNA: TGCGCCAGCAGCGCCGAAGGGACTAGCGGGAGTCGCGGGGGAGGGGATACGCAGTATTTT. The whole variable domain, remainder taken from reference TRBV5-1 and TRBJ2-3, is KAGVTQTPRYLIKTRGQQVTLSCSPISGHRSVSWYQQTPGQGLQFLFEYFSETQRNKGNFPGRFSGRQFSNSRSEMNVSTLELGDSALYLCASSAEGTSGSRGGGDTQYFGPGTRLTVL.

The CDR3 loop is CASSVGRRIHYNEQFF. The CDR3 region has the DNA TGTGCCAGCAGTGTGGGTAGGAGGATCCACTACAATGAGCAGTTCTTC. The genes are TRBV6-4 and TRBJ2-1; TRBD2 might be the D (5 bases). V was trimmed by 4 bases and J by 3 bases, leaving 16 bases between them. Germline loops: CDR1 MRHNA, CDR2 SNTAGT. The CDR3 loop spans 16 amino acids.

This chain connects TRBV6-4 to TRBJ2-1; 8 nucleotides agree with TRBD2. V was pared by 4 bases and J by 2 bases, with 4 bases of the junction left unmatched. In germline, CDR1 is MRHNA, CDR2 SNTAGT. This CDR3 is 15 amino acids long. CDR3 coding DNA: TGTGCCAGCAGTGTAAGAGCGGGAGCCTACAATGAGCAGTTCTTC. Translation: CASSVRAGAYNEQFF.

The chain is built from TRBV9 and TRBJ1-3, with D tentatively TRBD1 (6 bases). CDR1 is SGDLS, CDR2 YYNGEE, per germline. The CDR3 sequence is 18 residues long. The ends were cut back, 2 bases at V and 4 bases at J, with 22 bases in the middle. The DNA for the CDR3 is TGTGCCAGCAGCGTGACTACCGATACAGGGTTGGCGGGAAACACCATATATTTT. Residues: CASSVTTDTGLAGNTIYF.

The sample holds a few counts of this clone. The rearrangement joins TRBV5-1 to TRBJ2-7; 8 bases align to TRBD2. In germline, CDR1 is SGHRS, CDR2 YFSETQ. The CDR3 spans 15 residues. V lost 3 bases, J lost 0 bases, and 5 bases stayed unmatched. The CDR3 coding sequence is TGCGCCAGCAGCTCCACTAGCGGAGCCTCCTACGAGCAGTACTTC. It yields the protein CASSSTSGASYEQYF.

This clone was found once. The CDR3: CASSRQGEPRETQYF. The CDR3 nucleotides read TGTGCCAGCAGCCGTCAGGGGGAGCCCAGGGAGACCCAGTACTTC. V and J are TRBV9 and TRBJ2-5, with 7 bases identical to TRBD1. Per germline, CDR1 SGDLS and CDR2 YYNGEE. CDR3 length: 15 amino acids. The V gene end was trimmed by 4 bases and the J gene end by 5 bases; junction bases not matched to a gene: 11.

The chain employs TRBV27 and TRBJ2-2, with 10 nucleotides matching TRBD2. V lost 4 bases and J lost 4; bases outside the gene matches: 9. The length of the CDR3 is 17 residues. CDR1 MNHEY and CDR2 SMNVEV come from the germline V gene (reference sequence). This CDR3 is CASSSPLLAGFTGELFF. The CDR3 DNA reads as TGTGCCAGCAGTTCTCCGTTACTAGCGGGGTTCACCGGGGAGCTGTTTTTT.

The rearrangement uses TRBV6-5 and TRBJ2-7, with 11 bases fitting TRBD1. Losses at the gene ends were 8 bases for V and 4 bases for J; bases not matched to a gene: 10. This CDR3 is 15 amino acids long. CDR1 and CDR2 from the germline V gene are MNHEY and SVGAGI. The DNA of the CDR3 is TGTGCCAGCGTTTCTCGGGACAGGGGGACTTACGAGCAGTACTTC. It yields the protein CASVSRDRGTYEQYF.

The rearrangement links TRBV10-3 to TRBJ1-1, with 8 bases fitting TRBD1. There are 14 residues in the CDR3. The V segment lost 8 bases and the J segment 3 bases; nucleotides outside the gene matches: 8. Germline V gene sequence: CDR1 ENHRY, CDR2 SYGVKD. CDR3 coding DNA: TGTGCCATCTCGTTACAGGGGGTAGACACTGAAGCTTTCTTT. Amino acid sequence: CAISLQGVDTEAFF.

This clone has a handful of counts. CDR3 loop: CASSPRAGIQSSYNEQFF. The DNA of the CDR3 is TGTGCCAGCAGCCCCCGAGCCGGGATCCAAAGCTCCTACAATGAGCAGTTCTTC. The J gene is TRBJ2-1, the V gene TRBV7-9, with D possibly being TRBD2 (5 bases). CDR3 length: 18 residues. Trimming took off 5 bases at V and 0 bases at J, with 20 bases between the two ends. Germline V gene data show CDR1 as SEHNR and CDR2 as FQNEAQ (reference sequence).

V is TRBV2 and J is TRBJ1-1, with TRBD1 matching 7 bases. This CDR3 is built from 13 residues. Germline CDR1 SNHLY, CDR2 FYNNEI. V lost 8 bases, J lost 0 bases, and 3 bases stayed unmatched. The CDR3 sequence: CASGGQLNTEAFF. DNA of the CDR3: TGTGCCAGCGGGGGACAGCTGAACACTGAAGCTTTCTTT.

This rearrangement joins TRBV7-9 to TRBJ1-4; the D is unclear. Trimming cost V 5 bases and J 4 bases, with 11 bases left between them. CDR1 is SEHNR, CDR2 FQNEAQ, per germline (reference sequence). This CDR3 is 14 amino acids long. In nucleotides, the CDR3 is TGTGCCAGCAGCGTAGGACTGATTAATGAAAAACTGTTTTTT. Translated, it gives CASSVGLINEKLFF.

The chain recombines TRBV29-1 with TRBJ1-2; D is unclear. The V end lost 6 bases, the J end lost 8 bases, and 13 bases lay between the germline ends. This CDR3 comprises 11 residues. Germline CDR1 and CDR2: SQVTM and ANQGSEA. The CDR3 coding sequence is TGCAGCGTGGTGGACCAGCGGGGCTACACCTTC. Translating gives CSVVDQRGYTF.